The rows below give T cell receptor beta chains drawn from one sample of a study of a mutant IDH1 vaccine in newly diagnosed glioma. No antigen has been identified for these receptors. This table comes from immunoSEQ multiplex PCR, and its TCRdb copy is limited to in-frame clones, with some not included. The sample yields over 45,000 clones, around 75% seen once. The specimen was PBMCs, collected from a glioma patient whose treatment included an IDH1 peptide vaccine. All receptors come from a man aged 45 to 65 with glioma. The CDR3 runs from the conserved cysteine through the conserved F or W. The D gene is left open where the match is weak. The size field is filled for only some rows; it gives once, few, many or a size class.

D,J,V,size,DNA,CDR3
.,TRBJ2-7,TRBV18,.,TGTGCCAGCACCGGAGGGGGAGGGACCTACGAGCAGTACTTC,CASTGGGGTYEQYF
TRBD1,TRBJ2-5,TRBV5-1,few,TGCGCCAGCGGCCGGACAGGACGGGCAGAGACCCAGTACTTC,CASGRTGRAETQYF
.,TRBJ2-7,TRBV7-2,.,TGTGCCAGCAGCCAGGACTTTACCTACGAGCAGTACTTC,CASSQDFTYEQYF
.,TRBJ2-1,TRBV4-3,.,TGCGCCAGCAGCCAAGATCGAGGTGGACCCAAAGAGCAGTTCTTC,CASSQDRGGPKEQFF
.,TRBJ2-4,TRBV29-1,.,TGCAGCTCGCGAGACAAAAACATTCAGTACTTC,CSSRDKNIQYF
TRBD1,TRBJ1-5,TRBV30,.,TGTGCCTCGAATCACAGGGGGGGACGGCAGCCCCAGCATTTT,CASNHRGGRQPQHF
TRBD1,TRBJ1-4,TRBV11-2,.,TGTGCCAGCAGCTCCGGGACAGGGAGTGAAAAACTGTTTTTT,CASSSGTGSEKLFF
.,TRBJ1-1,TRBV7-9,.,TGTGCCAGCAGCCCATTCGGGACTGCAGCTTTCTTT,CASSPFGTAAFF
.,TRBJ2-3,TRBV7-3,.,TGTGCCAGCAGCTTAAGTGGGGATCGCACAGATACGCAGTATTTT,CASSLSGDRTDTQYF
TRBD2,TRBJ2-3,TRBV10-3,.,TGTGCCATTCGACTAGCGGGGGAAAACCCATACACAGATACGCAGTATTTT,CAIRLAGENPYTDTQYF
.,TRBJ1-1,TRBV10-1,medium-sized,TGCGCCATTGAAAATGTGAACACTGAAGCTTTCTTT,CAIENVNTEAFF
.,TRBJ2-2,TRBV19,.,TGTGCCAGTAGTCCCCCTTTGAGCCGAAGCACCGGGGAGCTGTTTTTT,CASSPPLSRSTGELFF
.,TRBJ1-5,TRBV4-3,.,TGCGCCAGCAGCCAAGCCCGAGATAATCAGCCCCAGCATTTT,CASSQARDNQPQHF
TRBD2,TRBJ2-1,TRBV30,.,TGTGCCTGGAGTGACCGTAGGCTAGCGGGGGGAAATGAGCAGTTCTTC,CAWSDRRLAGGNEQFF
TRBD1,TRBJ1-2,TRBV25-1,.,TGTGCCAGCAGTGATAATAGGGGGCGGAGTCGGGGCTACACCTTC,CASSDNRGRSRGYTF
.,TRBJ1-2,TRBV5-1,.,TGCGCCAGCGGACAAGGGACGAGGAGGGACGGCTACACCTTC,CASGQGTRRDGYTF
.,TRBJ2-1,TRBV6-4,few,TGTGCCAGCAGTGACGGGGACAATGAGCAGTTCTTC,CASSDGDNEQFF
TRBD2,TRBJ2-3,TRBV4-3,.,TGCGCCAGCAGCCCACGAGCGGGGAGGGAGCAGTATTTT,CASSPRAGREQYF
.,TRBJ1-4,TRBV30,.,TGTGCCTGGAGTGTAAGACAGTTTTCAGATGAAAAACTGTTTTTT,CAWSVRQFSDEKLFF
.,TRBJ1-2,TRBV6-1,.,TGTGCCAGCAGTGAACGGGGAGGCTATGGCTACACCTTC,CASSERGGYGYTF
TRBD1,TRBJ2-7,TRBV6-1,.,TGTGCCAGCAGTGAAGCCCACGGACAGGGAAGTTACGAGCAGTACTTC,CASSEAHGQGSYEQYF
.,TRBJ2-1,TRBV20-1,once,TGCAGTGCTAGTGACAATGAGCAGTTCTTC,CSASDNEQFF
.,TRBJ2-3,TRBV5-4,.,TGTGCCAGCAGCTTGGATTCAGGCCCGGGAGATACGCAGTATTTT,CASSLDSGPGDTQYF
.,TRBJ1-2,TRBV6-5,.,TGTGCCAGCAGTTTAGGGGCCTGGGATAACTATGGCTACACCTTC,CASSLGAWDNYGYTF
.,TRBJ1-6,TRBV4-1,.,TGCGCCAGCAGCCAAGATATAGGCAGTTCACCCCTCCACTTT,CASSQDIGSSPLHF
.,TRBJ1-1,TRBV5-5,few,TGTGCCAGCAGCCCGGGGCCAGCCATGAACACTGAAGCTTTCTTT,CASSPGPAMNTEAFF
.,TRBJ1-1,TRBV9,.,TGTGCCAGCAGCTACGGACAGTTGAACACTGAAGCTTTCTTT,CASSYGQLNTEAFF
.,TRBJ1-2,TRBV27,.,TGTGCCAGCAGTTTCCTGGCCAGGAGCGACTACTATGGCTACACCTTC,CASSFLARSDYYGYTF
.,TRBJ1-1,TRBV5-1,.,TGCGCCAGCAGCGCAGGCCCGAACACTGAAGCTTTCTTT,CASSAGPNTEAFF
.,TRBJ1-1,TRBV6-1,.,TGTGCCAGCAGTGAAAGGGGGGAGACTGAAGCTTTCTTT,CASSERGETEAFF
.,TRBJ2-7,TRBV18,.,TGTGCCAGCTCACCTAGAGCCTACGAGCAGTACTTC,CASSPRAYEQYF
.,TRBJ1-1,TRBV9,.,TGTGCCAGCAGCGCTCCTTTTGGGTTGGAGGGGAACACTGAAGCTTTCTTT,CASSAPFGLEGNTEAFF
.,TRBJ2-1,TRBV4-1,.,TGCGCCAGCAGCCAAGATCCGGCTAGCGAAATATGGCAGTTCTTC,CASSQDPASEIWQFF
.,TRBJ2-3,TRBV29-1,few,TGCAGCGTTGGGGAGGGGGAAAATACGCAGTATTTT,CSVGEGENTQYF
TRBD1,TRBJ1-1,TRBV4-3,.,TGCGCCAGCAGCCAAGATAGGAGGGGACAGGGGAACACTGAAGCTTTCTTT,CASSQDRRGQGNTEAFF
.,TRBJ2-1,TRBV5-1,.,TGCGCCAGCAGCCAAGCAGGGCCCCTGAACAATGAGCAGTTCTTC,CASSQAGPLNNEQFF
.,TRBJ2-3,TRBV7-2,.,TGTGCCAGCAGCCCAGGGTCTCACACAGATACGCAGTATTTT,CASSPGSHTDTQYF
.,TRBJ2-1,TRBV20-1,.,TGCAGTGCTGAGTGGGGCAATGAGCAGTTCTTC,CSAEWGNEQFF